This TCR beta chain was recovered during a study of blood T cell repertoires in COVID-19 (dated by TCRdb to 2019 to 2021). Concerning the study at large: Collaborator samples came from the United States, Italy and Spain and covered acute and convalescent phases of COVID-19. Deeply sampled blood TCRbeta repertoires from subjects exposed to, actively infected with, or recovered from COVID-19 were included in the dataset. A freely available public database, intended as a resource for researchers studying the immune response to SARS-CoV-2, is where the repertoires were released. The material from the prospective study consisted of cDNA or gDNA derived from T cells, B-cell-depleted T cells, or PBMCs. Samples were obtained from the ongoing ImmuneRACE study (first 160 participants) and from roughly 1,300 subjects provided by 6 global collaborators. Where HLA class I and class II types were available, the types were taken from metadata supplied by the sample provider, not from assay-based typing. Nearly every sample came with metadata listing a de-identified subject ID, COVID-19 status, age in years and sex. Overall results and qualifications from the work: The quantity of clinical and demographic metadata differed by source and by participant and was supplied without curation.

TCRbeta CDR3 regions were amplified from genomic DNA by means of the immunoSEQ Assay, a bias-controlled multiplex PCR. On the study's bioinformatics: The number of nucleated cells in each sample was estimated by amplification of reference gene primers within the assay. To quantify the absolute abundance of each unique TCRbeta CDR3 rearrangement, sequence reads were collapsed and filtered. For each sample, productive Simpson clonality was calculated as the square root of Simpson's diversity index across productive rearrangements. The immuneACCESS repertoire file appears here via TCRdb, limited to in-frame rearrangements. These files lack a portion of the clones; in checked studies, under half of the deficit traces to unresolved V genes, and the cause of the others is not known. V and J calls plus clone size are reproduced from that table; the DNA served to infer D and trimming. Counted in this sample were approximately 250,000 clones; approximately 86% of them appeared once. The ten largest clonotypes hold 3.5% to 4% of the sample.

With regard to this clone: No antigen is known for it. Base qualities are missing; no much larger clone stands one base away.

Collaborating institutions collected whole blood in K2EDTA tubes following their own protocols. Collaborator samples were shipped for TCRbeta analysis as frozen whole blood, isolated PBMCs, or DNA extracted from either sample type. The CDR3 holds 16 amino acids from the cysteine to the phenylalanine. Just CDR3 DNA is preserved here, 48 bases in frame from base 1. Sequenced: peripheral blood. The chain uses TRBV12-2 and TRBJ1-3. TRBV12-2 is deemed a pseudogene. This clonotype originated in a man in his late teens or twenties with active or convalescent COVID-19. The CDR3 region reads CASRLKRGGAGNTIYF. The DNA sequence follows: TGTGCAAGTCGCTTAAAAAGAGGCGGGGCTGGAAACACCATATATTTT.